The 22 T cell receptor beta chains listed next were all sequenced from one sample in a study of Ad26.COV2.S vaccination and SARS-CoV-2 variants. Measured with immunoSEQ multiplex PCR; TCRdb has only the in-frame clones, and not every one. The table includes about half a million clones, roughly nine tenths detected once. Treatment indicated: some 19 received Ad26.COV2.S at low or high dose, single or two shots; roughly 5 received placebo; per-sample allocation not given. Specimen acquisition occurred on day 63 following the initial vaccine or placebo injection. The sample here was peripheral blood, taken in a trial of Ad26.COV2.S vaccine versus placebo. These receptors all come from a person aged 18 to 65 who received the Ad26.COV2.S COVID-19 vaccine or a placebo.

The V gene is TRBV18, the J gene TRBJ1-1; unclear D gene. Germline V gives CDR1 KGHSH, CDR2 LQKENI. Trimming took 2 bases from V and 3 from J, leaving 7 bases between them. The CDR3 has 13 amino acids. DNA for the CDR3: TGTGCCAGCTCACCAGACATGTACACTGAAGCTTTCTTT. Amino acids: CASSPDMYTEAFF.

The chain couples TRBV7-6 to TRBJ1-4; D unresolved. The CDR3 sequence is 13 residues long. Germline V gene data show CDR1 as SGHVS and CDR2 as FNYEAQ. V gave up 5 bases and J gave up 11 bases, with 15 bases separating them. Here the CDR3 DNA reads TGTGCCAGCAGCCCGCGCGGGGTTAGTAAACTGTTTTTT. Protein sequence: CASSPRGVSKLFF.

V gene TRBV27 combines with J gene TRBJ2-4, with 8 bases lining up with TRBD1. The V and J ends lost 4 bases and 2 bases, in that order; junction bases with no gene match: 10. CDR3 size: 17 residues. CDR1 is MNHEY and CDR2 is SMNVEV in the germline V gene (reference sequence). The CDR3 DNA follows: TGTGCCAGCAGTTCCATCCAGGGGGCCTTCTCCAAAAACATTCAGTACTTC. As protein: CASSSIQGAFSKNIQYF.

This clone was seen a handful of times. The V and J genes are TRBV28 and TRBJ1-5, with D hard to call. The CDR3 runs 12 residues. Germline assignment: CDR1 MDHEN and CDR2 SYDVKM. The germline V and J ends were trimmed by 7 bases and 10 bases, with 14 bases remaining between them. The CDR3 DNA is TGTGCCAGCACCACCCCAAGTCAACCCCAGCATTTT. Amino acids: CASTTPSQPQHF.

The CDR3 loop is CASMRGLPYNEQFF. In nucleotides, the CDR3 is TGTGCCAGCATGAGGGGTCTCCCCTACAATGAGCAGTTCTTC. The rearrangement uses TRBV6-5 and TRBJ2-1; TRBD1 or TRBD2 may be the D gene (5 bases each). CDR3 length equals 14 residues. V lost 7 bases, J lost 2 bases, and 12 bases lay in between. Germline V CDR1 and CDR2: MNHEY, SVGAGI.

V and J are TRBV3-1 (or the pseudogene TRBV3-2) and TRBJ1-1; 7 bases agree with TRBD1. This CDR3 contains 14 residues. V was clipped by 3 bases and J by 8 bases; unmatched bases: 9. The germline V gene encodes CDR1 LGHDT and CDR2 YNNKEL (reference sequence). The chain's CDR3 is CASSQMGTAKEAFF. The CDR3, as DNA: TGTGCCAGCAGCCAGATGGGGACAGCAAAAGAAGCTTTCTTT.

This clone appeared a single time. The chain uses TRBV4-3 and TRBJ1-5; D is undetermined. This CDR3 is 13 amino acids long. Germline V gives CDR1 LGHNA, CDR2 YSLEER. Trimming took off 5 bases at V and 6 bases at J, with 11 bases between the two ends. The CDR3 is CASSLGPGQPQHF. DNA of the CDR3: TGCGCCAGCAGCTTAGGTCCCGGTCAGCCCCAGCATTTT.

V and J are TRBV15 and TRBJ1-5; D uncertain. The CDR3 spans 15 residues. Germline lookup yields CDR1 LNHNV and CDR2 YYDKDF (reference sequence). Trimming cost V 0 bases and J 4 bases, with 10 bases left between them. DNA of the CDR3: TGTGCCACCAGCAGAGATCTTGGGGTTAATCAGCCCCAGCATTTT. It translates to CATSRDLGVNQPQHF.

The chain has TRBV1 and TRBJ1-6; TRBD1, the table's D call, lacks a check against the DNA. TRBV1 is a pseudogene segment. This CDR3 region has 15 residues. CDR3 nucleotide sequence: TGCACCAGCAGCCATGGAACAGGGAACAATTCACCCCTCCACTTT. Its translation: CTSSHGTGNNSPLHF.

The genes are TRBV10-2 and TRBJ2-3; TRBD2 matches 9 bases. Trimming at V came to 5 bases and at J to 2 bases, leaving 5 bases not matched to a gene. The length of the CDR3 is 15 residues. In germline, CDR1 is WSHSY, CDR2 SAAADI. In DNA, the CDR3 is TGCGCCAGCAGTTTGACTAGCGGAGTCACAGATACGCAGTATTTT. Translated, it gives CASSLTSGVTDTQYF.

The CDR3 loop reads CASSSHGSGANVLTF. DNA for the CDR3: TGTGCCAGCAGTTCTCACGGGAGTGGGGCCAACGTCCTGACTTTC. The rearrangement joins TRBV28 to TRBJ2-6; TRBD2 is a possible D gene (6 bases). V lost 4 bases to trimming and J lost 3 bases, with 10 bases between them. This CDR3 is built from 15 residues. Germline values: CDR1 MDHEN, CDR2 SYDVKM.

This chain links TRBV10-3 with TRBJ1-1; possible D gene TRBD1, 5 bases. The CDR3 loop spans 13 amino acids. The germline gives CDR1 ENHRY, CDR2 SYGVKD. The V gene lost 0 bases and the J gene lost 11 bases, with 13 bases spanning the gap. For the CDR3, the DNA is TGTGCCATCAGTGAGTCGCAGGGTCTTATGGCTTTCTTT. Protein product: CAISESQGLMAFF.

The chain links TRBV7-2 to TRBJ1-1; D is unclear. Germline V lookup: CDR1 SGHTA, CDR2 FQGNSA. CDR3 length equals 15 residues. Trimming removed 1 base at V and 1 base at J, with 10 bases between. CDR3 DNA: TGTGCCAGCAGCTTAGTTGCAGGTGCGAACACTGAAGCTTTCTTT. Encoded protein: CASSLVAGANTEAFF.

The chain is built from TRBV19 and TRBJ2-4; the match to TRBD2 covers 8 bases. V dropped 5 bases and J dropped 0; count of bases not matched to a gene: 15. The CDR3 sequence is 19 residues long. Germline V gives CDR1 LNHDA, CDR2 SQIVND (reference sequence). CDR3 loop: CASSQIHSGTKLAKNIQYF. The CDR3 nucleotides are TGTGCCAGTAGTCAAATTCATAGCGGGACGAAACTAGCCAAAAACATTCAGTACTTC.

The chain is built from TRBV19 and TRBJ1-5, with D hard to call. There are 16 residues in the CDR3. Trimming removed 3 bases from V and 4 bases from J, with 16 bases in between. Germline V gene data show CDR1 as LNHDA and CDR2 as SQIVND (reference sequence). The CDR3 loop is CASSMKYKGSNQPQHF. CDR3 bases: TGTGCCAGTAGTATGAAGTATAAGGGATCGAATCAGCCCCAGCATTTT.

The chain has TRBV10-3 and TRBJ1-2; D possibly corresponds to TRBD1 (6 bases). The CDR3 loop spans 15 amino acids. V was pared by 4 bases and J by 2 bases, with 14 bases between. Germline-derived CDR1 and CDR2 are ENHRY and SYGVKD. The CDR3 bases are TGTGCCATCAGTGGCGACAGGTTTCCGAACTATGGCTACACCTTC. This sequence encodes CAISGDRFPNYGYTF.

The chain joins TRBV19 to TRBJ1-2; D uncertain. CDR1 LNHDA and CDR2 SQIVND come from the germline V gene (reference sequence). Trimming cost V 1 base and J 2 bases, with 11 bases left between them. This CDR3 has 15 residues. For the CDR3, the DNA is TGTGCCAGTAGTATAGGGAGGGCCCGAAACTATGGCTACACCTTC. It yields the protein CASSIGRARNYGYTF.

In this sample, this clone turned up once. The J gene is TRBJ2-5, the V gene TRBV5-1; D perhaps matches TRBD2 (6 bases). V lost 0 bases and J lost 4, with 10 bases in between. This CDR3 has 14 amino acids. Germline-derived CDR1 and CDR2 are SGHRS and YFSETQ. The CDR3, as DNA: TGCGCCAGCAGCTTGGTCCAGGGAGGAGAGACCCAGTACTTC. Amino acids: CASSLVQGGETQYF.

This clone was picked up a small number of times. The chain has TRBV27 and TRBJ1-1; tentatively, D is TRBD1 (6 bases). Trimming stripped 6 bases from V and 0 bases from J, with 17 bases between. Germline loops: CDR1 MNHEY, CDR2 SMNVEV (reference sequence). This CDR3 has 16 residues. The CDR3 coding sequence is TGTGCCAGCAGAAAGGACGCACAGGGAGTGAACACTGAAGCTTTCTTT. Translation gives CASRKDAQGVNTEAFF.

The chain is built from TRBV6-5 and TRBJ2-7; 9 nucleotides agree with TRBD2. Germline lookup yields CDR1 MNHEY and CDR2 SVGAGI. The CDR3 loop spans 16 amino acids. Trimming cost V 0 bases and J 3 bases; bases outside gene matches: 6. Written as DNA, the CDR3 is TGTGCCAGCAGTTACTCGGGGCTAGCGGGACACTACGAGCAGTACTTC. Translating it yields CASSYSGLAGHYEQYF.

The sample holds one count of this clone. The chain combines TRBV27 with TRBJ2-2; perhaps TRBD2 as D (5 bases). Germline CDR1 is MNHEY and CDR2 is SMNVEV (reference sequence). The CDR3 is made up of 19 amino acids. V was trimmed by 0 bases and J by 1 base, leaving 18 bases between them. The chain's CDR3 is CASSLSKPGSTRNTGELFF. The CDR3 DNA follows: TGTGCCAGCAGTTTATCGAAACCGGGATCAACGAGGAACACCGGGGAGCTGTTTTTT.

The rearrangement joins TRBV27 to TRBJ2-1; 10 bases fit TRBD2. V lost 6 bases to trimming and J lost 0 bases; unmatched junction nucleotides: 5. This CDR3 has 16 amino acids. The germline CDR1 and CDR2 sequences are MNHEY and SMNVEV (reference sequence). Here the CDR3 reads CASSKAGGPSYNEQFF. The CDR3 DNA is TGTGCCAGCAGCAAAGCGGGAGGGCCCTCCTACAATGAGCAGTTCTTC.